The TCR beta chain under discussion was sequenced for a study of identical twins listed by TCRdb under 2016. Regarding the research as a whole: To test whether fetal clonotypes persist, the study used deep sequencing on TCR alpha and beta repertoires from monozygotic twins, unrelated adults of various ages, and cord blood. To rule out contamination, the twin experiments were replicated at different times with different library preparation protocols.

What the research found in general, with its limitations: Excess twin sharing in beta out-of-frame sequences was weaker because fewer shared sequences lowered the signal-to-noise ratio. Zero-insertion analyses could be partly confounded by invariant T cells such as MAIT and iNKT, although diverse VJ usage argued against such confounding for most clonotypes. Out-of-frame TCR alpha sequences shared between twins showed an excess of low generation-probability sequences compared with coincidental sharing between unrelated individuals. In monozygotic twins, recombination models systematically underestimated out-of-frame TCR alpha sharing, but the models matched the sharing seen between unrelated individuals. Because the same donors could not be followed over many years, conclusions were based on cross-sectional statistical analysis. Abundant cord blood beta clonotypes carried fewer insertions; young adult naive repertoires showed a weaker similar trend, while memory repertoires showed none.

This clonotype was found a few times. Which antigen it targets is not known. There are no base qualities to consult, and no much larger clone falls within one base. Libraries came from 5' RACE. TCRdb lists the instrument as Illumina HiSeq 2000. A universal primer binding site was added through template switching, and the final cDNA carried a unique molecular identifier so that TCR cDNA molecules could be counted accurately. First-strand cDNA for TCR alpha and beta chains was synthesized from specific primers in the conserved constant-segment region. To control for contamination, each cDNA library was double barcoded with a SMART-Mk sample barcode plus Illumina barcodes. TruSeq adapter sequences along with Illumina sample barcodes were introduced in two successive PCR steps. The Illumina HiSeq platform was used with custom primers to sequence TCR alpha and beta cDNA libraries. For the original study's pipeline: Unique molecular identifiers were extracted from raw reads with MiGEC, and CDR3 positions were determined with MiXCR. Recombination models were inferred per individual with the repgenHMM and IGoR tools using an EM algorithm. Shared clonotypes were analyzed with the tcR package in R, and sharing was normalized by the product of cloneset sizes. To study raw recombination free of thymic and clonal selection effects, out-of-frame nonproductive sequences were analyzed. TCRdb ran its own pipeline on the public reads, namely fastp trimming at Q25 and MiXCR clone calling, and kept in-frame beta chains. Each entry is one CDR3 protein sequence, shown with its most common DNA and genes. For this entry, the V and J calls and clone size follow TCRdb and not the study's own pipeline. The sample profile shows over 500,000 distinct CDR3 sequences; about 20% of them were found once. In total, the top ten clones hold 0.91% of the sample.

Every donor in the study was a healthy Caucasian. Three pairs of female monozygotic twins, all aged roughly 18 to 29 years, were included in the twin cohort. Positive isolation kits from Invitrogen were used to isolate the CD4+ and CD8+ T cell populations. A distance of 10 bases separates the germline ends of V and J, which lose 1 base and 2 bases respectively. The CDR3 starts with the cysteine, ends with the phenylalanine, and has 14 residues. This entry keeps only the CDR3 DNA: 42 bases, framed from base 1. Per the germline V gene, SGHRS is the CDR1 and YFSETQ is the CDR2. The same data also went into a second study, on T cells expressing NK-cell markers. Reported in the second study: TCR beta-chain repertoires were profiled in sorted CD3+CD56+NKG2C+, CD3+CD56+NKG2C- and CD3+CD56-NKG2C+ T-cell subsets from fewer than 10 donors. Of the eight sequenced donors, seven were found to be HCMV-seropositive and one was found to be HCMV-seronegative. To restrict sorting to alphabetaTCR-expressing T cells, an anti-gammadeltaTCR antibody was added in several experiments. In several donors, the dominant CD3+CD56+NKG2C+ clonotypes were among the top 10 CD8+ clonotypes and accounted for about 1.0-7.5% of CD8+ T cells. Those dominant clonotypes were again the most abundant among CD3+CD56-NKG2C+ cells in several donors, at roughly 25-60.1%. It remained unclear whether the expanded NKG2C-expressing T cell clones were specific for HCMV antigens. All eight donors whose samples were sequenced were randomly selected healthy volunteers, three of them men and five women. To determine HCMV serostatus, a commercial ELISA kit was used to detect HCMV-specific IgG in serum. MIGEC was used to demultiplex reads and group reads by UMI, and MiTCR was used to assemble and quantify clonotypes. To exclude erroneous sequences, any TCR cDNA sequence not supported by at least two reads was discarded. Downstream repertoire analysis used the tcR package, and clonotypes were matched across fractions by CDR3 nucleotide sequence plus V segment. VDJmatch was used to annotate antigen specificity against VDJdb, with one amino acid substitution in CDR3 allowed.

This receptor was identified in a woman between 18 and 30 years old in good health. The material sequenced was CD4+ T cells sorted from blood. The chain joins TRBV5-1 to TRBJ2-7; the D gene is possibly TRBD1 or TRBD2, with 5 bases matching each. The CDR3 corresponds to CASSLSRDAYEQYF. The nucleotide sequence is TGCGCCAGCAGCTTGAGTCGGGACGCCTACGAGCAGTACTTC.